Listed here are 3 T cell receptor beta chains from one sample, sequenced in a study of spatial heterogeneity in lung cancer. TCRdb called the 5' RACE reads again in MiXCR, with one record for every CDR3 protein. Found here are about 92,000 distinct CDR3 sequences, approximately 12% of them singletons; the top ten hold roughly two fifths. Time point in this sample: sample taken at primary tumor resection. Whole RNA came from tumor, nontumor lung or frozen PBMC and was sequenced without being sorted. The source material was PBMCs, sampled at surgery. The receptor source for this set is a male donor with early-stage non-small cell lung cancer.

This chain joins TRBV7-9 and TRBJ1-4; maybe TRBD1 (5 bases). Germline V gene data show CDR1 as SEHNR and CDR2 as FQNEAQ (reference sequence). This CDR3 contains 13 residues. The V and J ends lost 5 bases and 10 bases respectively, with 14 bases between them. CDR3 coding DNA: TGTGCCAGCAGCACGGACATACCCAGAAAACTGTTTTTT. Amino acid sequence: CASSTDIPRKLFF. The variable domain in full, with the rest retrieved from reference TRBV7-9 and TRBJ1-4, is DTGVSQNPRHKITKRGQNVTFRCDPISEHNRLYWYRQTLGQGPEFLTYFQNEAQLEKSRLLSDRFSAERPKGSFSTLEIQRTEQGDSAMYLCASSTDIPRKLFFGSGTQLSVL.

The chain links TRBV6-2 or TRBV6-3 to TRBJ2-2, with 8 bases that match TRBD2. V trimming: 4 bases; J trimming: 4 bases; junction bases outside the gene matches: 2. The CDR3 totals 14 residues. The V gene's germline CDR1 is MNHEY and CDR2 SVGEGT. CDR3 DNA: TGTGCCAGCAGTTCGGGGGGGCCCACCGGGGAGCTGTTTTTT. Protein product: CASSSGGPTGELFF.

The V and J genes are TRBV4-2 and TRBJ2-2, with 8 positions matching TRBD1. V trimming: 6 bases; J trimming: 3 bases; junction bases outside the gene matches: 3. This CDR3 spans 14 amino acids. The V gene's germline CDR1 is LGHNA and CDR2 YNFKEQ. This chain's CDR3 is CASRGQGYTGELFF. CDR3 DNA: TGTGCCAGCAGAGGACAGGGCTACACCGGGGAGCTGTTTTTT.